This TCR beta chain was retrieved from a study of blood T cells in healthy people across ages. Together with a sample-barcoded 5' primer, a J-beta primer mix was included in a second PCR lasting roughly 6 to 12 cycles. TCRdb re-derived calls from the 5' RACE reads in MiXCR, one entry per CDR3 protein. This sample carries around 500,000 distinct CDR3 sequences, about 27% of them seen once, and the ten largest clones take over 3.5%. Trimming left V 2 bases short and J 4 bases short, with 8 bases between. There are 12 residues in the CDR3. Looked up from germline, CDR1 is DFQATT and CDR2 is SNEGSKA (reference sequence). These same records also appear under a second study, on T cells of mothers and their children.

The TCR comes from a boy younger than 10 in good health. J is TRBJ1-2 and V is TRBV20-1; maybe TRBD1 (5 bases). Sequences were obtained from blood. This chain's CDR3 is CSARRQPYGYTF. The CDR3 DNA reads as TGCAGTGCTAGAAGACAGCCCTATGGCTACACCTTC.